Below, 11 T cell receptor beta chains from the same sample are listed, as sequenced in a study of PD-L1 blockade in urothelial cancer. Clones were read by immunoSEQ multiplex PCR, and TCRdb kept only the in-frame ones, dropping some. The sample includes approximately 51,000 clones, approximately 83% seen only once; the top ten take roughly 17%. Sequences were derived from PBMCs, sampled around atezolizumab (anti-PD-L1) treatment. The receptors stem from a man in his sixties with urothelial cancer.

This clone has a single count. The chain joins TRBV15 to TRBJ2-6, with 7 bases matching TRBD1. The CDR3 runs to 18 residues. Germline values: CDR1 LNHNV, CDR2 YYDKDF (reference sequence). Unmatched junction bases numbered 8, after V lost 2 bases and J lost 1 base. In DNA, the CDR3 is TGTGCCACCAGCAGACGACGGACAGGAGGTTCTGGGGCCAACGTCCTGACTTTC. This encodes CATSRRRTGGSGANVLTF.

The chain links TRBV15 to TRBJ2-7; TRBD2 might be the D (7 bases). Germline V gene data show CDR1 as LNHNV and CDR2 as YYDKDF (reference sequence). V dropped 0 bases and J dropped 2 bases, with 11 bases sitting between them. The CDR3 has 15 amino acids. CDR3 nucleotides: TGTGCCACCAGCAGAGAACGGGGGGCCCCCTACGAGCAGTACTTC. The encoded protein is CATSRERGAPYEQYF. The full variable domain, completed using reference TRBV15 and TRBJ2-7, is DAMVIQNPRYQVTQFGKPVTLSCSQTLNHNVMYWYQQKSSQAPKLLFHYYDKDFNNEADTPDNFQSRRPNTSFCFLDIRSPGLGDTAMYLCATSRERGAPYEQYFGPGTRLTVT.

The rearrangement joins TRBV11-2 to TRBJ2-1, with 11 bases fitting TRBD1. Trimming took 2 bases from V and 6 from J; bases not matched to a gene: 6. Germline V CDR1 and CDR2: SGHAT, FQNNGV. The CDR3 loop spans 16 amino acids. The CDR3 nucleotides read TGTGCCAGCAGCTTACCCCGGACAGGGGGCATCAATGAGCAGTTCTTC. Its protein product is CASSLPRTGGINEQFF. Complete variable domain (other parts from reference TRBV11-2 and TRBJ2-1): EAGVAQSPRYKIIEKRQSVAFWCNPISGHATLYWYQQILGQGPKLLIQFQNNGVVDDSQLPKDRFSAERLKGVDSTLKIQPAKLEDSAVYLCASSLPRTGGINEQFFGPGTRLTVL.

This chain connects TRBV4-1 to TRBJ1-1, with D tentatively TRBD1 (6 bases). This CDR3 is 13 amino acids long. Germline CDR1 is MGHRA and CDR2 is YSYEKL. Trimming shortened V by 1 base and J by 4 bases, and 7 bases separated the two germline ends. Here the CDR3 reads CASSQGGRTEAFF. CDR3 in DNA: TGCGCCAGCAGCCAAGGGGGGCGCACTGAAGCTTTCTTT.

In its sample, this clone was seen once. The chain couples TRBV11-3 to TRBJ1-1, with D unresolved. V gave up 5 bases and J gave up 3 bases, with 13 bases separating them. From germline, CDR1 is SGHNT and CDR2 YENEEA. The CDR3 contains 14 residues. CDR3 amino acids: CASSPPFGYTEAFF. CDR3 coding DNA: TGTGCCAGCAGCCCCCCCTTCGGGTACACTGAAGCTTTCTTT.

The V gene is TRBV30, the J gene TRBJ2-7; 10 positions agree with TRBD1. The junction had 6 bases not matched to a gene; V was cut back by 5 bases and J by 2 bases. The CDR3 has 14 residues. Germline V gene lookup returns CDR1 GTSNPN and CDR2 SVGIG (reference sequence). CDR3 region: CAWATGGTAYEQYF. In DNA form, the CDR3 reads TGTGCCTGGGCGACAGGGGGCACAGCCTACGAGCAGTACTTC.

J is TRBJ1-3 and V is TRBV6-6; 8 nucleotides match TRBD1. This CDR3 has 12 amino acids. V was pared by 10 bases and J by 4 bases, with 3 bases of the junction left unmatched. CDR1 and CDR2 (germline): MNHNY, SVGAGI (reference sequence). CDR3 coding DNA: TGTGCCACAGGGGGCGAAGGAAACACCATATATTTT. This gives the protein CATGGEGNTIYF.

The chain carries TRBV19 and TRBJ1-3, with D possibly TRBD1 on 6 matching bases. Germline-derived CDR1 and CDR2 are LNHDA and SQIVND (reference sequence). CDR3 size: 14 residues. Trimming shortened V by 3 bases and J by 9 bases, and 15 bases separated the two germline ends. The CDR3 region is CASSIRDTYITIYF. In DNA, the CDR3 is TGTGCCAGTAGTATTCGGGACACTTACATCACCATATATTTT. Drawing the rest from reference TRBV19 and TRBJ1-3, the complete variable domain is DGGITQSPKYLFRKEGQNVTLSCEQNLNHDAMYWYRQDPGQGLRLIYYSQIVNDFQKGDIAEGYSVSREKKESFPLTVTSAQKNPTAFYLCASSIRDTYITIYFGEGSWLTVV.

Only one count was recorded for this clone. The CDR3 nucleotides read TGTGCCTGGGGCACTTCTACGGGACAGGTGGCCTACGAGCAGTACTTC. Its protein is CAWGTSTGQVAYEQYF. The V call is TRBV30, the J call TRBJ2-7; 8 positions match TRBD1. Per germline, CDR1 GTSNPN and CDR2 SVGIG (reference sequence). The CDR3 totals 16 residues. The V segment lost 5 bases and the J segment 2 bases; nucleotides outside the gene matches: 14.

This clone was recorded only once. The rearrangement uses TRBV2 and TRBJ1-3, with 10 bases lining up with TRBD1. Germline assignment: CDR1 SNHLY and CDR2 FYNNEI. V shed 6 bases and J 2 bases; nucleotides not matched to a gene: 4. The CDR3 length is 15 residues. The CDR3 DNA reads TGTGCCAGCAGGGGGGGACAGGGGACTGGAAACACCATATATTTT. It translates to CASRGGQGTGNTIYF.

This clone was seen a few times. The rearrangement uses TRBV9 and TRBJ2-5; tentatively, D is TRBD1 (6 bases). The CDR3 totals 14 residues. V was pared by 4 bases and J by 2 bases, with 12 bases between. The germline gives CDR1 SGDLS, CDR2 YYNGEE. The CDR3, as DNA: TGTGCCAGCAGCACCGGGACATATCAAGAGACCCAGTACTTC. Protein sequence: CASSTGTYQETQYF.